This note documents a single TCR beta chain sequence. Antigen unknown. The data belong to a study of post-analysis software for immune sequencing data. On the study more broadly: Multiple sclerosis in the patients followed relapsing-remitting, secondary progressive and progressive-relapsing courses. General observations from the study: Controls had significantly higher normalized Chao1 diversity than multiple sclerosis patients. With F measure, samples from one preparation batch clustered together strongly. Relative to controls, patients had about five TRBV segments at higher frequency, with TRBV5-6, TRBV5-1 and TRBV20-1 among these.

The CDR3 runs to 14 residues. CDR1 and CDR2 from the germline V gene are SGDLS and YYNGEE. Trimming pared 0 bases from V and 5 bases from J, leaving 11 bases between. The authors incorporated unique molecular identifiers into the TCR beta cDNA libraries. The authors obtained 540,000 or so cDNA molecules from roughly 1 to 10 million T cells. TCRdb ran MiXCR on the PCR reads and lists one entry per CDR3 protein. The sample contains roughly 730,000 distinct CDR3 sequences, roughly 27% of which appear only once. The genes are TRBV9 and TRBJ2-5; no definite D call. The sequence was collected from a girl aged 10 to 17 with multiple sclerosis. Material for sequencing was blood. The CDR3 nucleotides read TGTGCCAGCAGCGTAGGTCAGGCCTGGGAGACCCAGTACTTC. Protein sequence: CASSVGQAWETQYF. Variable domain in full (rest from reference TRBV9 and TRBJ2-5): DSGVTQTPKHLITATGQRVTLRCSPRSGDLSVYWYQQSLDQGLQFLIQYYNGEERAKGNILERFSAQQFPDLHSELNLSSLELGDSALYFCASSVGQAWETQYFGPGTRLLVL.